This T cell receptor (beta chain) derives from a study of T cells after yellow fever vaccination. This clonotype was detected many times. The J segment lost 1 base and the V segment lost 1 base, leaving 7 bases of the junction unmatched. Germline CDR1 reads SGHAT; CDR2 reads FQNNGV. The CDR3 has 17 residues. One entry per CDR3 protein results from TCRdb running MiXCR on the 5' RACE reads. The table shows approximately 330,000 distinct CDR3 sequences, with roughly an eighth occurring only once. The sequences come from CD4+ T cells sorted from PBMCs, collected 15 days after the yellow fever booster vaccination. This TCR came from a young man who received the YFV17D yellow fever vaccine. V usage is TRBV11-2 and J usage is TRBJ1-5; TRBD1 aligns across 7 bases. The CDR3 nucleotides read TGTGCCAGCAGCTTAGGGCATAGGGGGCGAAGCAATCAGCCCCAGCATTTT. The encoded protein is CASSLGHRGRSNQPQHF.